These 17 T cell receptor beta chains came from one sample sequenced in a study of T cell repertoires in cytomegalovirus infection. TCRdb used MiXCR to reprocess the reads, holding one entry per CDR3 protein. The repertoire holds around 430,000 distinct CDR3 sequences, under 45% seen once, with about 39% in the top ten. These receptors have no identified antigens. Sequenced material: cultured PBMCs, taken from culture after CMV antigen stimulation. The receptors come from a human donor in good health (CMV status not recorded). Some clones in this sample may be carry-over from other donors' samples.

This clonotype was seen a handful of times. The gene calls are TRBV7-8 and TRBJ2-2; D uncertain. Germline assignment: CDR1 SGHVS and CDR2 FQNEAQ. This CDR3 is built from 16 residues. V lost 9 bases to trimming and J lost 5 bases, with 22 bases between them. The CDR3 DNA is TGTGCCAGTCAAAAGGCAGGTGGCCTTTGGACCGGGGAGCTGTTTTTT. Protein product: CASQKAGGLWTGELFF. Full variable domain (rest looked up from reference TRBV7-8 and TRBJ2-2): GAGVSQSPRYKVAKRGQDVALRCDPISGHVSLFWYQQALGQGPEFLTYFQNEAQLDKSGLPSDRFFAERPEGSVSTLKIQRTQQEDSAVYLCASQKAGGLWTGELFFGEGSRLTVL.

This chain links TRBV11-2 with TRBJ2-3; 10 bases map to TRBD1. Germline CDR1 and CDR2: SGHAT and FQNNGV. This CDR3 region has 18 residues. The V segment lost 2 bases and the J segment 4 bases; nucleotides outside the gene matches: 12. As DNA, the CDR3 is TGTGCCAGCAGCTTACACCCCCCCGGGACAGGGGTGCCAGATACGCAGTATTTT. Its translation is CASSLHPPGTGVPDTQYF.

The chain combines TRBV9 with TRBJ2-1; 10 bases align to TRBD2. There are 15 residues in the CDR3. Trimming removed 0 bases from V and 9 bases from J; junction bases left unmatched: 6. The V gene's germline CDR1 is SGDLS and CDR2 YYNGEE. The CDR3 here is CASSVEGSGGSEQFF. The CDR3 DNA sequence: TGTGCCAGCAGCGTAGAAGGTAGCGGGGGGTCTGAGCAGTTCTTC.

The CDR3 nucleotides read TGTGCCAGTAGTATAGTAACTAGCGGGGGGGCCGGGTCGGAGACCCAGTACTTC. The encoded protein is CASSIVTSGGAGSETQYF. The chain is built from TRBV19 and TRBJ2-5; 13 bases line up with TRBD2. CDR1 is LNHDA, CDR2 SQIVND, per germline (reference sequence). Trimming cost V 1 base and J 5 bases; bases outside gene matches: 10. The CDR3 runs to 18 residues.

This clonotype was counted only a few times. The chain has TRBV20-1 and TRBJ2-2; 7 nucleotides agree with TRBD2. J lost 2 bases, V lost 7 bases, and 4 bases had no gene match. The CDR3 is made up of 13 amino acids. Germline CDR1 DFQATT, CDR2 SNEGSKA (reference sequence). Here the CDR3 reads CSVTGGNTGELFF. The CDR3, as DNA: TGCAGTGTCACGGGGGGTAACACCGGGGAGCTGTTTTTT.

The chain couples TRBV12-3 or TRBV12-4 to TRBJ2-7, with 8 bases fitting TRBD1. The CDR3 loop spans 14 amino acids. V was pared by 6 bases and J by 3 bases, with 7 bases of the junction left unmatched. The CDR3 here is CASRVTGGHYEQYF. The CDR3 DNA is TGTGCCAGCAGGGTTACAGGGGGGCACTACGAGCAGTACTTC.

This clonotype was counted only a few times. The chain carries TRBV4-1 and TRBJ1-6; TRBD1 might be the D (5 bases). Germline V gene lookup returns CDR1 MGHRA and CDR2 YSYEKL. The CDR3 runs 16 residues. Trimming stripped 1 base from V and 8 bases from J, with 15 bases between. The CDR3 DNA follows: TGCGCCAGCAGCCAAGCAACAATTCTCAGGGATTCACCCCTCCACTTT. It encodes CASSQATILRDSPLHF.

This chain joins TRBV13 and TRBJ1-2; TRBD1 might be the D (6 bases). The CDR3 totals 16 residues. Germline CDR1 PRHDT, CDR2 FYEKMQ (reference sequence). Trimming removed 3 bases at V and 8 bases at J, with 22 bases between. The CDR3 nucleotides read TGTGCCAGCAGCTTTTCCGGAGCAGGGGTAGATTACGGCTACACCTTC. This sequence encodes CASSFSGAGVDYGYTF.

This rearrangement joins TRBV2 to TRBJ1-2, with TRBD1 matching over 7 bases. CDR1 is SNHLY and CDR2 is FYNNEI in the germline V gene. This CDR3 comprises 13 residues. V lost 8 bases, J lost 3 bases, and 6 bases stayed unmatched. CDR3 in DNA: TGTGCCAGCGGGAGGGGGCCGGACTATGGCTACACCTTC. Translation gives CASGRGPDYGYTF.

V is TRBV7-2 and J is TRBJ2-2, with 9 bases lining up with TRBD2. CDR1 is SGHTA and CDR2 is FQGNSA in the germline V gene. The CDR3 has 18 amino acids. Losses at the gene ends were 6 bases for V and 5 bases for J; bases not matched to a gene: 16. The CDR3 is CASRRDLSSGALTGELFF. In DNA, the CDR3 is TGTGCCAGCAGACGGGACCTCTCTAGCGGGGCCTTAACCGGGGAGCTGTTTTTT.

In this sample, this clonotype turned up a few times. V is TRBV12-3 or TRBV12-4 and J is TRBJ2-5; the D gene is possibly TRBD1 (6 bases). V was clipped by 3 bases and J by 2 bases, with 16 bases between them. The CDR3 consists of 16 residues. The CDR3 spells CASSLAWAGEQETQYF. The CDR3 DNA follows: TGTGCCAGCAGTTTGGCCTGGGCAGGGGAACAAGAGACCCAGTACTTC.

The V gene is TRBV10-3, the J gene TRBJ1-1, with D perhaps matching TRBD1 (5 bases). CDR3 length: 14 residues. Germline V gives CDR1 ENHRY, CDR2 SYGVKD. Trimming removed 2 bases at V and 5 bases at J, with 12 bases between. For the CDR3, the DNA is TGTGCCATCAGTGAGAAAGGCCCAGGGACTGAAGCTTTCTTT. Protein: CAISEKGPGTEAFF.

The J gene is TRBJ1-2, the V gene TRBV7-6; 10 bases agree with TRBD1. In germline, CDR1 is SGHVS, CDR2 FNYEAQ. The junction had 13 bases not matched to a gene; V was cut back by 5 bases and J by 7 bases. CDR3 length equals 16 residues. In DNA, the CDR3 is TGTGCCAGCAGCCCCGAGGGTGGTGGGACAGGGGCTGGCTACACCTTC. Amino acids: CASSPEGGGTGAGYTF.

The table lists this clonotype with a few counts. V is TRBV6-1 and J is TRBJ2-2; possibly TRBD2 for D (6 bases). V was cut by 7 bases and J by 5 bases, with 11 bases left in between. The germline V gene encodes CDR1 MNHNS and CDR2 SASEGT. The CDR3 has 13 residues. The CDR3 loop reads CASKSSGTGELFF. The CDR3 DNA reads TGTGCCAGCAAGAGTAGCGGAACCGGGGAGCTGTTTTTT.

The J gene is TRBJ2-7, the V gene TRBV5-4; 7 positions match TRBD1. V shed 4 bases, J shed 1 base, and the junction held 8 bases outside the gene matches. Germline V gene lookup returns CDR1 SGHNT and CDR2 YYREEE (reference sequence). The CDR3 is 15 residues long. CDR3 amino acids: CASSTRTGTSYEQYF. The CDR3, as DNA: TGTGCCAGCAGCACCCGGACAGGAACTTCCTACGAGCAGTACTTC.

This clonotype was detected only a few times. The chain has TRBV7-9 and TRBJ2-3; D unclear. The CDR3 has 15 residues. Looked up from germline, CDR1 is SEHNR and CDR2 is FQNEAQ (reference sequence). V lost 1 base, J lost 0 bases, and 8 bases lay in between. As DNA, the CDR3 is TGTGCCAGCAGCTTAGTCGGCCCTAGCACAGATACGCAGTATTTT. As protein: CASSLVGPSTDTQYF.

This clonotype was counted between two and nine times. J is TRBJ1-2 and V is TRBV7-2, with 7 bases identical to TRBD1. Germline assignment: CDR1 SGHTA and CDR2 FQGNSA. V gave up 5 bases and J gave up 3 bases; unmatched junction bases: 18. The CDR3 covers 18 residues. The CDR3 nucleotides read TGTGCCAGCAGCCAAACCGGGACAGCAATGCATGGGGACTATGGCTACACCTTC. Translated: CASSQTGTAMHGDYGYTF.